This T cell receptor beta chain comes out of a study of blood T cells in healthy people across ages. Comment on this clonotype: Its antigen is undetermined.

With a J-beta primer mix and a sample-barcoded 5' primer, a second PCR ran roughly 6 to 11 cycles. At least 2.5 million CDR3-containing paired-end reads were obtained per sample. TCRdb reprocessed the 5' RACE reads with MiXCR, giving one entry per CDR3 protein. Counted here are roughly 830,000 distinct CDR3 sequences, about 62% occurring once; the ten biggest clones make up 28%. This CDR3 region has 15 residues. Germline CDR1 SQVTM, CDR2 ANQGSEA. With 1 base removed from V and 0 bases from J, the gap between germline ends came to 11 bases. General study results and limits: Strong correlation linked observed beta diversity and percent naive T cells. When set beside aged donors, long-lived donors presented more naive CD4+ cells and higher diversity.

The chain employs TRBV29-1 and TRBJ2-3; D gene uncertain. Sequenced material: blood. This TCR came from a man aged 30 to 39 in good health. CDR3 in DNA: TGCAGCGTTGAAGGCGCGGCAATCAGCACAGATACGCAGTATTTT. This codes for CSVEGAAISTDTQYF.